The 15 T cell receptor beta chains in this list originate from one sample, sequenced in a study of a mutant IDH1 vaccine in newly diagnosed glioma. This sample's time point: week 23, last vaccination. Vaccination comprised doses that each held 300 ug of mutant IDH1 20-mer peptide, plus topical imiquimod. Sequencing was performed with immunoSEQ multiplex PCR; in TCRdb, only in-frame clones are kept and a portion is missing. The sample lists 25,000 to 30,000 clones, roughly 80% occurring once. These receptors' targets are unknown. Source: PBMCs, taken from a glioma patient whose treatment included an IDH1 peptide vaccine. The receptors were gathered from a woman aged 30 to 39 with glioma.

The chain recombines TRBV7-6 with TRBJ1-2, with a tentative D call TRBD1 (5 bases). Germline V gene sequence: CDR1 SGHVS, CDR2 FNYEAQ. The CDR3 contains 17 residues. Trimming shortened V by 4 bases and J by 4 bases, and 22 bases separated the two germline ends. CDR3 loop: CASSSAHGTAGTYGYTF. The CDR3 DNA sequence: TGTGCCAGCAGCTCCGCCCATGGGACGGCTGGAACCTATGGCTACACCTTC.

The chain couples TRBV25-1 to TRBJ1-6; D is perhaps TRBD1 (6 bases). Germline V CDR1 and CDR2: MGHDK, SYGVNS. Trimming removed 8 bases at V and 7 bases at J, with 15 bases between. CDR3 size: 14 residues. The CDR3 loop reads CASLRGGTNSPLHF. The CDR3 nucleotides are TGTGCCAGCCTCCGGGGGGGGACAAATTCACCCCTCCACTTT.

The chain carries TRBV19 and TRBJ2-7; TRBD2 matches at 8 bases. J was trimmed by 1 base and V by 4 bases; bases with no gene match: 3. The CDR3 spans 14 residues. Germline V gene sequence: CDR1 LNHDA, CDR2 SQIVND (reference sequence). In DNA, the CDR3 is TGTGCCAGTAGTAGAGCGGGGGCTTCCTACGAGCAGTACTTC. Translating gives CASSRAGASYEQYF.

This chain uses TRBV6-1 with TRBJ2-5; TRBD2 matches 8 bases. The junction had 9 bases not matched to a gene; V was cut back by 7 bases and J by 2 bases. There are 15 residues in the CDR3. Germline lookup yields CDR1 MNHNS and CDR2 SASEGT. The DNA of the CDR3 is TGTGCCAGCAATTCCGGGACTAGGAGGCAAGAGACCCAGTACTTC. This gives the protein CASNSGTRRQETQYF.

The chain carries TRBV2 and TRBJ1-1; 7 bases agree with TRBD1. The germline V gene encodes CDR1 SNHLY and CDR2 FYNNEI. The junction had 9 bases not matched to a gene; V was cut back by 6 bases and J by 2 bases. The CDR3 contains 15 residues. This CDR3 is CASSPNDRVNTEAFF. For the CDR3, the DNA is TGTGCCAGCAGCCCTAACGACAGGGTTAACACTGAAGCTTTCTTT. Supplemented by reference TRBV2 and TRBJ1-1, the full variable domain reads EPEVTQTPSHQVTQMGQEVILRCVPISNHLYFYWYRQILGQKVEFLVSFYNNEISEKSEIFDDQFSVERPDGSNFTLKIRSTKLEDSAMYFCASSPNDRVNTEAFFGQGTRLTVV.

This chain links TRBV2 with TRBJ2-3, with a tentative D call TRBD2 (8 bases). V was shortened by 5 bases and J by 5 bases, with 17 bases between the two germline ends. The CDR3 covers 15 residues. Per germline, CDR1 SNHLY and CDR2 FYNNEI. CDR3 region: CASSLREGAKDTQYF. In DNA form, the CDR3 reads TGTGCCAGCAGTCTCCGGGAGGGGGCGAAAGATACGCAGTATTTT.

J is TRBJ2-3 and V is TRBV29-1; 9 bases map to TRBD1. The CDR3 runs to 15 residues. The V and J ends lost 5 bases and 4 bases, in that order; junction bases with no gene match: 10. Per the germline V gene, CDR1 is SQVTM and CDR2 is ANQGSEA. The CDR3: CSVTGQGTRADTQYF. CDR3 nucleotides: TGCAGCGTTACCGGACAGGGGACTCGAGCAGATACGCAGTATTTT.

The CDR3 here is CASSFQGRGYTF. DNA of the CDR3: TGTGCCAGCAGCTTTCAGGGCCGGGGCTACACCTTC. This sequence joins TRBV7-2 and TRBJ1-2; D may be TRBD1 (5 bases). Trimming took 3 bases from V and 8 from J, leaving 10 bases between them. This CDR3 contains 12 residues. Germline V lookup: CDR1 SGHTA, CDR2 FQGNSA.

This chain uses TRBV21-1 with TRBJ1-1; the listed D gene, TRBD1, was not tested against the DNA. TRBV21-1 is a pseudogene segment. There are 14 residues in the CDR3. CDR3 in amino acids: CASPLGQGAGEAFF. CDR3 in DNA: TGTGCCAGCCCCCTTGGACAGGGGGCAGGTGAAGCTTTCTTT.

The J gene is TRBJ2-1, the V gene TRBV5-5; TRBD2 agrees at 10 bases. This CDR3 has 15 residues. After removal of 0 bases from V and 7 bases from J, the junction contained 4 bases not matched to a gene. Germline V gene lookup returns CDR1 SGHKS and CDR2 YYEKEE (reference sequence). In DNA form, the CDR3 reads TGTGCCAGCAGCTTGGGAGCGGGGGGGCGGAATGAGCAGTTCTTC. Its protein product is CASSLGAGGRNEQFF.

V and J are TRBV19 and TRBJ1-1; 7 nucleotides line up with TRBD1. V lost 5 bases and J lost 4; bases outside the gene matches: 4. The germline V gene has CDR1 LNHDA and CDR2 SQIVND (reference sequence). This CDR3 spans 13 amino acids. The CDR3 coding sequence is TGTGCCAGTAGTGGATGGACAGGCACTGAAGCTTTCTTT. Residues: CASSGWTGTEAFF.

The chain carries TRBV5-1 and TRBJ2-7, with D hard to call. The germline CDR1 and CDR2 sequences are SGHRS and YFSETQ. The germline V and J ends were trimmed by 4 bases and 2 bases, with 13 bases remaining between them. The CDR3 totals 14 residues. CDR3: CASSGGFPPYEQYF. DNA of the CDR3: TGCGCCAGCAGCGGCGGCTTCCCACCCTACGAGCAGTACTTC.

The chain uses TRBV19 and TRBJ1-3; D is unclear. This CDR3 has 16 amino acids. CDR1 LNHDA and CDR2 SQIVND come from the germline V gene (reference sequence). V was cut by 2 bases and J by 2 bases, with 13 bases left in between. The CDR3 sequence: CASSIIHREPGNTIYF. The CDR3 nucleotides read TGTGCCAGTAGTATAATCCACCGAGAGCCTGGAAACACCATATATTTT.

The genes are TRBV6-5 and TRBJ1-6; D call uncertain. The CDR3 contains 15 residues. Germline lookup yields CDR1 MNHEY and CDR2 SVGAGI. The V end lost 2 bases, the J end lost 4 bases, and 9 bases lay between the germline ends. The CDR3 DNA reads TGTGCCAGCAGTTACCAACACCCATATAATTCACCCCTCCACTTT. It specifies CASSYQHPYNSPLHF.

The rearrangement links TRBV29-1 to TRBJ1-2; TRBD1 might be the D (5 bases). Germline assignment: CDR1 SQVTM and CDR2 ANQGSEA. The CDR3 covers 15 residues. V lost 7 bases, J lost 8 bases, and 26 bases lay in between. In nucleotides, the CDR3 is TGCAGCGCCGGACGACCCCTGGCACAAAAGGGGGGCTACACCTTC. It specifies CSAGRPLAQKGGYTF.